These 23 T cell receptor beta chains originate from one sample sequenced in a study of shared clonotypes between healthy human individuals. Assay used: immunoSEQ multiplex PCR; TCRdb lists only in-frame clones, some missing. The table records millions of clones, around nine tenths of them present only once. Sequenced input: naive CD4+ T cells sorted from blood. The sample's subset: CD45RA+ positively selected. Every receptor here comes from a man younger than 30 in good health.

The chain is built from TRBV7-9 and TRBJ2-1; D perhaps matches TRBD1 (5 bases). This CDR3 region has 13 residues. The germline V gene has CDR1 SEHNR and CDR2 FQNEAQ (reference sequence). V was cut by 2 bases and J by 10 bases, with 12 bases left in between. CDR3 nucleotide sequence: TGTGCCAGCAGCTTAATTCAGGGAATGGAGCAGTTCTTC. Its translation is CASSLIQGMEQFF.

The chain joins TRBV11-3 to TRBJ2-1, with D perhaps TRBD2 (6 bases). This CDR3 region has 17 residues. Germline CDR1 reads SGHNT; CDR2 reads YENEEA. The V gene lost 1 base and the J gene lost 0 bases, with 13 bases spanning the gap. The CDR3 DNA reads TGTGCCAGCAGCTTAGGTGGCGGTAGCGGCTCCTACAATGAGCAGTTCTTC. Translation: CASSLGGGSGSYNEQFF.

The chain has TRBV6-1 and TRBJ2-5, with D possibly TRBD2 on 6 matching bases. CDR1 is MNHNS and CDR2 is SASEGT in the germline V gene. V was shortened by 1 base and J by 8 bases, with 14 bases between the two germline ends. CDR3 length: 14 residues. The CDR3 spells CASSEGSGTETQYF. Here the CDR3 DNA reads TGTGCCAGCAGTGAAGGGAGTGGGACTGAAACCCAGTACTTC.

The chain carries TRBV27 and TRBJ2-2, with 11 bases that match TRBD2. This CDR3 is 18 amino acids long. Germline values: CDR1 MNHEY, CDR2 SMNVEV (reference sequence). Trimming cost V 6 bases and J 0 bases; bases outside gene matches: 9. The CDR3 bases are TGTGCCAGCAGACGTCGACCGGGACTAGCGGCGAACACCGGGGAGCTGTTTTTT. Translation gives CASRRRPGLAANTGELFF.

The CDR3 DNA reads TGTGCCAGCAGTTTTGGACAGATGACAGATACGCAGTATTTT. Translation: CASSFGQMTDTQYF. This rearrangement joins TRBV28 to TRBJ2-3; TRBD1 is a possible D gene (6 bases). The CDR3 totals 14 residues. The germline CDR1 and CDR2 sequences are MDHEN and SYDVKM. Trimming stripped 3 bases from V and 3 bases from J, with 10 bases between.

V and J are TRBV5-6 and TRBJ1-1; 9 positions match TRBD1. V gave up 1 base and J gave up 4 bases; unmatched junction bases: 5. The CDR3 contains 15 residues. From germline, CDR1 is SGHDT and CDR2 YYEEEE. The CDR3 is CASSLPGQGTTEAFF. DNA of the CDR3: TGTGCCAGCAGCTTGCCGGGACAGGGTACCACTGAAGCTTTCTTT.

The chain carries TRBV6-6 and TRBJ1-4; D may be TRBD1 (5 bases). Trimming removed 2 bases at V and 6 bases at J, with 7 bases between. Germline values: CDR1 MNHNY, CDR2 SVGAGI (reference sequence). The CDR3 runs 13 residues. The CDR3 sequence: CASSYLRDEKLFF. The CDR3 DNA follows: TGTGCCAGCAGTTACCTCAGGGATGAAAAACTGTTTTTT.

The chain combines TRBV6-6 with TRBJ2-7; a weak D match, TRBD2 (5 bases). Germline CDR1 reads MNHNY; CDR2 reads SVGAGI (reference sequence). The CDR3 runs 15 residues. V lost 0 bases and J lost 3, with 12 bases in between. CDR3 sequence: CASSYSPGENYEQYF. The CDR3 DNA reads as TGTGCCAGCAGTTACTCGCCCGGGGAAAACTACGAGCAGTACTTC.

V is TRBV5-1 and J is TRBJ2-5; tentatively, D is TRBD1 (6 bases). Between the trimmed V and J ends, which lost 0 bases and 3 bases, there was a span of 6 bases. CDR1 is SGHRS, CDR2 YFSETQ, per germline. CDR3 size: 13 residues. Here the CDR3 reads CASSLDREETQYF. The CDR3 DNA follows: TGCGCCAGCAGCTTGGACAGGGAAGAGACCCAGTACTTC.

The chain combines TRBV30 with TRBJ2-3; 7 bases are shared with TRBD2. The trim removed 0 bases at V and 2 bases at J, leaving 5 bases unmatched. CDR3 length: 15 amino acids. CDR1 GTSNPN and CDR2 SVGIG come from the germline V gene (reference sequence). The CDR3: CAWSVAGGNTDTQYF. The CDR3 DNA reads as TGTGCCTGGAGTGTAGCCGGGGGGAACACAGATACGCAGTATTTT.

The rearrangement uses TRBV7-9 and TRBJ2-5; the D is unclear. The germline V and J ends were trimmed by 0 bases and 3 bases, with 11 bases remaining between them. This CDR3 region has 15 residues. Germline CDR1 and CDR2: SEHNR and FQNEAQ (reference sequence). The CDR3 loop reads CASSLAGMVEETQYF. The DNA of the CDR3 is TGTGCCAGCAGCTTAGCAGGGATGGTCGAAGAGACCCAGTACTTC.

The J gene is TRBJ1-4, the V gene TRBV5-4, with a possible D match to TRBD1 (5 bases). The CDR3 is 15 amino acids. Per the germline V gene, CDR1 is SGHNT and CDR2 is YYREEE (reference sequence). The germline V and J ends were trimmed by 0 bases and 10 bases, with 16 bases remaining between them. The CDR3 spells CASSLGQTGGGKLFF. CDR3 DNA sequence: TGTGCCAGCAGCTTGGGGCAAACAGGTGGGGGAAAACTGTTTTTT.

This sequence joins TRBV6-1 and TRBJ1-5; D is ambiguous. The V gene's germline CDR1 is MNHNS and CDR2 SASEGT. The CDR3 is 14 amino acids. Trimming removed 0 bases at V and 4 bases at J, with 7 bases between. In nucleotides, the CDR3 is TGTGCCAGCAGTGAAGCGGGTTGGAATCAGCCCCAGCATTTT. Its protein product is CASSEAGWNQPQHF.

This sequence joins TRBV11-2 and TRBJ2-1; 12 nucleotides match TRBD2. This CDR3 spans 14 amino acids. With 2 bases clipped from V and 16 bases from J, the junction kept 9 bases outside the gene matches. Germline V CDR1 and CDR2: SGHAT, FQNNGV. The CDR3 nucleotides are TGTGCCAGCAGCTTAATACTAGCGGGGGGTAACCGTTTCTTC. Translating it yields CASSLILAGGNRFF.

This chain connects TRBV5-1 to TRBJ2-7, with 7 bases that match TRBD2. CDR3 length equals 17 residues. The junction had 14 bases not matched to a gene; V was cut back by 4 bases and J by 1 base. Germline V gene lookup returns CDR1 SGHRS and CDR2 YFSETQ. The chain's CDR3 is CASSGRVDSPWSYEQYF. Here the CDR3 DNA reads TGCGCCAGCAGCGGGAGGGTCGACAGCCCCTGGTCCTACGAGCAGTACTTC.

V is TRBV28 and J is TRBJ1-2; D ambiguous. From germline, CDR1 is MDHEN and CDR2 SYDVKM. The CDR3 has 14 amino acids. Deletions cut 5 bases from V and 6 bases from J, with 16 bases between. As DNA, the CDR3 is TGTGCCAGCAGTAGCCCCGGGCCGCGGAATGGCTACACCTTC. Its protein product is CASSSPGPRNGYTF.

The chain links TRBV9 to TRBJ2-7, with D possibly matching TRBD2 (5 bases). This CDR3 has 14 residues. CDR1 is SGDLS, CDR2 YYNGEE, per germline. The V end lost 0 bases, the J end lost 6 bases, and 13 bases lay between the germline ends. In DNA form, the CDR3 reads TGTGCCAGCAGCGTAGGGCTAGCCTCCGTCGAGCAGTACTTC. This codes for CASSVGLASVEQYF.

The genes are TRBV5-1 and TRBJ1-2; TRBD1 agrees at 8 bases. The length of the CDR3 is 15 residues. The J segment lost 4 bases and the V segment lost 0 bases, leaving 5 bases of the junction unmatched. CDR1 and CDR2 (germline): SGHRS, YFSETQ. CDR3 DNA sequence: TGCGCCAGCAGCTTGGGACAGGGGTCAATCTATGGCTACACCTTC. Protein sequence: CASSLGQGSIYGYTF.

This clone appeared a few times. V usage is TRBV5-4 and J usage is TRBJ1-2; 9 nucleotides line up with TRBD1. J was trimmed by 8 bases and V by 4 bases; bases with no gene match: 9. CDR3 length: 14 amino acids. Per the germline V gene, CDR1 is SGHNT and CDR2 is YYREEE (reference sequence). CDR3 sequence (DNA): TGTGCCAGCAGCCGAGACCAACAGGGGGCGGGCTACACCTTC. Amino acid sequence: CASSRDQQGAGYTF.

CDR3 protein: CATSLYGQGSYEQYF. The DNA of the CDR3 is TGTGCCACCTCTTTGTACGGACAGGGGTCCTACGAGCAGTACTTC. The chain has TRBV19 and TRBJ2-7; 9 bases match TRBD1. The trim removed 10 bases at V and 1 base at J, leaving 11 bases unmatched. The CDR3 covers 15 residues. Germline V gene data show CDR1 as LNHDA and CDR2 as SQIVND (reference sequence).

V and J are TRBV19 and TRBJ2-7; TRBD1 agrees at 9 bases. Germline assignment: CDR1 LNHDA and CDR2 SQIVND (reference sequence). The trim removed 5 bases at V and 3 bases at J, leaving 11 bases unmatched. CDR3 length: 16 amino acids. DNA of the CDR3: TGTGCCAGTAGTTTAACCGGGACAGGGACCATCTACGAGCAGTACTTC. Its translation: CASSLTGTGTIYEQYF.

The CDR3 DNA reads as TGTGCCACCCTTCAAAGGAGGACAGGGGGCCGCGAAAGTCAAAATCAGCCCCAGCATTTT. Its translation: CATLQRRTGGRESQNQPQHF. V and J are TRBV9 and TRBJ1-5, with TRBD1 matching 11 bases. Germline loops: CDR1 SGDLS, CDR2 YYNGEE. V dropped 9 bases and J dropped 4; count of bases not matched to a gene: 24. The CDR3 sequence is 20 residues long.

On this clone itself: Other DNA sequences in the same sample also yield this CDR3. V is TRBV10-3 and J is TRBJ2-7, with D uncertain. Germline CDR1 ENHRY, CDR2 SYGVKD. The CDR3 is 13 amino acids. V shed 0 bases and J shed 4 bases, with 7 bases lying between them. The chain's CDR3 is CAISESAAYEQYF. CDR3 in DNA: TGTGCCATCAGTGAGTCCGCCGCTTACGAGCAGTACTTC.